Sequencing of this T cell receptor beta chain was carried out in a study of blood T cell repertoires in COVID-19. About the research overall: Material from acute and convalescent COVID-19 was sourced from the United States, Italy and Spain. From T cells, B-cell-depleted T cells, or PBMCs came the material, which was cDNA or gDNA.

In the source study's methods: By means of reference gene primer amplification, nucleated cell counts were estimated. The data were produced by immunoSEQ multiplex PCR, yet TCRdb's version contains in-frame clones alone and is incomplete. The V and J calls and the clone size are those of that table, but D and trimming were determined from the DNA. This sample has around 250,000 clones; 80% to 90% occur once, and the top ten carry 4.5% to 7%. The CDR3 totals 13 residues. Germline CDR1 and CDR2: KGHDR and SFDVKD. V lost 9 bases and J 8 bases, leaving 16 bases between the germline ends. This clonotype was sampled from a man of 80 years or more with acute or convalescent COVID-19. Sequenced sample: peripheral blood. The chain is built from TRBV24-1 and TRBJ2-1, with D perhaps TRBD2 (5 bases). This CDR3 is CATGRGGVDEQFF. CDR3 bases: TGTGCCACCGGACGGGGTGGGGTTGATGAGCAGTTCTTC.